Following are 9 T cell receptor beta chains from one sample sequenced in a study of early T cells in non-severe SARS-CoV-2 infection. MiXCR, applied by TCRdb to the 5' RACE reads, yields one record per CDR3 protein. The sample records 45,000 to 55,000 distinct CDR3 sequences, around 10% being singletons. The sample consisted of whole blood. These TCRs come from an adult who was a healthcare worker with PCR-confirmed SARS-CoV-2 infection or an uninfected control (not recorded which).

The V call is TRBV9, the J call TRBJ2-1, with 7 bases aligning to TRBD1. This CDR3 region has 12 residues. Unmatched junction bases numbered 5, after V lost 4 bases and J lost 10 bases. Germline V gives CDR1 SGDLS, CDR2 YYNGEE. The CDR3 DNA reads TGTGCCAGCAGCTTCCGGGACAGCGAGCAGTTCTTC. It encodes CASSFRDSEQFF.

This clonotype has just a few counts. The J gene is TRBJ2-7, the V gene TRBV20-1, with 7 bases that match TRBD2. V was clipped by 1 base and J by 2 bases; unmatched bases: 8. From germline, CDR1 is DFQATT and CDR2 SNEGSKA (reference sequence). The CDR3 is 15 residues long. Written as DNA, the CDR3 is TGCAGTGCTAGAGGTCGCGGGAGTTCTACCTACGAGCAGTACTTC. Protein sequence: CSARGRGSSTYEQYF.

This clonotype was counted at least ten times. The rearrangement uses TRBV20-1 and TRBJ1-2; D is unresolved. The V end was cut by 3 bases, the J end by 8 bases, with 10 bases between. CDR1 and CDR2 (germline): DFQATT, SNEGSKA (reference sequence). The CDR3 has 11 residues. CDR3 bases: TGCAGTGCTAGGAGGGCTGGGGGCTACACCTTC. Translating gives CSARRAGGYTF.

This clonotype was picked up a small number of times. J is TRBJ1-4 and V is TRBV4-1; unclear D gene. This CDR3 region has 15 residues. In germline, CDR1 is MGHRA, CDR2 YSYEKL. V was shortened by 1 base and J by 6 bases, with 12 bases between the two germline ends. The chain's CDR3 is CASSQASAGDEKLFF. The DNA for the CDR3 is TGCGCCAGCAGCCAAGCGTCGGCAGGAGATGAAAAACTGTTTTTT.

The chain links TRBV5-1 to TRBJ1-1; 9 bases fit TRBD1. The CDR3 is made up of 13 amino acids. Trimming took 4 bases from V and 4 from J; bases not matched to a gene: 2. Germline lookup yields CDR1 SGHRS and CDR2 YFSETQ. The CDR3 nucleotides read TGCGCCAGCAGCACGGACAGGGGCACTGAAGCTTTCTTT. It translates to CASSTDRGTEAFF.

V and J are TRBV7-3 and TRBJ2-1; D unresolved. The CDR3 sequence is 14 residues long. Germline V lookup: CDR1 SGHTA, CDR2 FQGTGA. V was clipped by 4 bases and J by 9 bases, with 16 bases between them. The CDR3 region has the DNA TGTGCCAGCAGCTCCCCGATGGAGCCGGGTGAGCAGTTCTTC. Amino acids: CASSSPMEPGEQFF. Together with reference TRBV7-3 and TRBJ2-1, the CDR3 gives the full variable domain: GAGVSQTPSNKVTEKGKYVELRCDPISGHTALYWYRQSLGQGPEFLIYFQGTGAADDSGLPNDRFFAVRPEGSVSTLKIQRTERGDSAVYLCASSSPMEPGEQFFGPGTRLTVL.

The table lists this clonotype with many counts. This chain connects TRBV6-5 to TRBJ1-4, with unresolved D. Trimming shortened V by 2 bases and J by 0 bases, and 7 bases separated the two germline ends. Germline V lookup: CDR1 MNHEY, CDR2 SVGAGI. There are 15 residues in the CDR3. CDR3 in amino acids: CASSYGVTTNEKLFF. The CDR3 DNA follows: TGTGCCAGCAGTTACGGGGTGACAACTAATGAAAAACTGTTTTTT.

This clonotype was observed a few times. This chain links TRBV4-2 with TRBJ2-7; D is perhaps TRBD1 (5 bases). In germline, CDR1 is LGHNA, CDR2 YNFKEQ. Trimming left V 0 bases short and J 3 bases short, with 6 bases between. The CDR3 is 13 residues long. CDR3 sequence reads: CASSQDDSYEQYF. The DNA for the CDR3 is TGTGCCAGCAGCCAAGATGACAGCTACGAGCAGTACTTC.

This clonotype has just a few counts. The J gene is TRBJ1-2, the V gene TRBV27; no clear D gene. V was cut by 2 bases and J by 3 bases, with 10 bases left in between. CDR1 MNHEY and CDR2 SMNVEV come from the germline V gene (reference sequence). CDR3 length: 14 residues. CDR3 sequence (DNA): TGTGCCAGCAGTTTAGGGGAGGCCCACTATGGCTACACCTTC. Translated: CASSLGEAHYGYTF.